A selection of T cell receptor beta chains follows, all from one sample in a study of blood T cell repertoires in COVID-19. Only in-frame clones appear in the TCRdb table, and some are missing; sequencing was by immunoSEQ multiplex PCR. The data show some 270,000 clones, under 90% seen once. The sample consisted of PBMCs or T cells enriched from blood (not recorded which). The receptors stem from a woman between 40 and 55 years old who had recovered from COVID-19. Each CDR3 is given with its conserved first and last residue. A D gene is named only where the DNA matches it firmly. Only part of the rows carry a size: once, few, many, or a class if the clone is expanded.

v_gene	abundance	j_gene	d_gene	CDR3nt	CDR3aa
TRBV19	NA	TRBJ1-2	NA	TGTGCCAGTAGTACAGGACCGGGAGGCTATGGCTACACCTTC	CASSTGPGGYGYTF
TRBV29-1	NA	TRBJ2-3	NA	TGCAGCGTTGAAGGAAGTTTTTTGGGCCCCCCAGATACGCAGTATTTT	CSVEGSFLGPPDTQYF
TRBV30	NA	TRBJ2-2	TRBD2	TGTGCCTGGAGTGCCGGGACTAGCGGGAGTCAGTCCGGGGAGCTGTTTTTT	CAWSAGTSGSQSGELFF
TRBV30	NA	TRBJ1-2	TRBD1	TGTGCCTGGAAACTAAACAGGGGGAACTATGGCTACACCTTC	CAWKLNRGNYGYTF
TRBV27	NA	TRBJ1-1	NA	TGTGCCAGCGGCGATCATCGGGGGTTGACTGAAGCTTTCTTT	CASGDHRGLTEAFF
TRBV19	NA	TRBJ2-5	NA	TGTGCCAGTAGTTGGACTCGAAGCGAGACCCAGTACTTC	CASSWTRSETQYF
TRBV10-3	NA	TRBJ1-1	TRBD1	TGTGCCATCAGTGGGGGGACAGGGGGAGCTTTCTTT	CAISGGTGGAFF
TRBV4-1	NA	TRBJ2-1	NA	TGCGCCAGCAGCCAAGTAAGGGGCGAGGCCAACAATGAGCAGTTCTTC	CASSQVRGEANNEQFF
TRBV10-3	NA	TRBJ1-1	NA	TGTGCCATTTTGGCCCGCTCGGGTTCAGCCACTGAAGCTTTCTTT	CAILARSGSATEAFF
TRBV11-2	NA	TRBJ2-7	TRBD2	TGTGCCAGCAGCTTAGGGCGGGGGGTACAGTACTTC	CASSLGRGVQYF
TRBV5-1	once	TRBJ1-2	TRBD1	TGCGCCAGCAGTTCTCGACAGGGGGCTAACTATGGCTACACCTTC	CASSSRQGANYGYTF
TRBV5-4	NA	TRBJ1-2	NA	TGTGCCAGCAGCTCGGCCGGGGGGAACGGCTACACCTTC	CASSSAGGNGYTF
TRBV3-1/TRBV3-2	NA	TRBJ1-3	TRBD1	TGTGCCAGCAGCCAAGGGGGGACAGGGTCAGGAAACACCATATATTTT	CASSQGGTGSGNTIYF
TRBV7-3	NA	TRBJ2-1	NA	TGTGCCAGCAGCCTAACAGGCCTCGGGTCCAATGAGCAGTTCTTC	CASSLTGLGSNEQFF
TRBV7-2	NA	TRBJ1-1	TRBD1	TGTGCCAGCAACTCCGGGACAGGAGTGTTGGGGTACACTGAAGCTTTCTTT	CASNSGTGVLGYTEAFF
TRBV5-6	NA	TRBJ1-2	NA	TGTGCCAGCAGCTTGGAAGGGGATCCCTATGGCTACACCTTC	CASSLEGDPYGYTF
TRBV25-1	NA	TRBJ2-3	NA	TGTGCCAGCAGTGTAGCGGCAGACACAGATACGCAGTATTTT	CASSVAADTDTQYF
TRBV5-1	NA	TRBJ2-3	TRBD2	TGCGCCAGCAGCTTGAAGTCTAGCGGCCGGAACACAGATACGCAGTATTTT	CASSLKSSGRNTDTQYF
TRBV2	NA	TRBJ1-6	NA	TGTGCCAGCAGTGTTGAGAGCTCCTATAATTCACCCCTCCACTTT	CASSVESSYNSPLHF
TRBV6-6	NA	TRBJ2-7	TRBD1	TGTGCCAGCAGGGACAGGGGGCGCTTCGACGAGCAGTACTTC	CASRDRGRFDEQYF
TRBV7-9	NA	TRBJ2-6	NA	TGTGCCAGCAGCTCCCGACATTTCTCTGGGGCCAACGTCCTGACTTTC	CASSSRHFSGANVLTF
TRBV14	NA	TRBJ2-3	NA	TGTGCCAGCAGCTACGGTAGGACAGGGAGGGCAGATACGCAGTATTTT	CASSYGRTGRADTQYF
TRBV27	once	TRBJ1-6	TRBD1	TGTGCCAGCAGTCCCGGGACAGGGGTGAGGTCACCCCTCCACTTT	CASSPGTGVRSPLHF
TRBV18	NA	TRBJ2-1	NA	TGTGCCAGCTCACCACCGGTCGGGGTGGGGTCGGGCAATGAGCAGTTCTTC	CASSPPVGVGSGNEQFF
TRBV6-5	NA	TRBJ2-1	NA	TGTGCCAGCAGCAGGGACTTCGAGTTCAATGAGCAGTTCTTC	CASSRDFEFNEQFF
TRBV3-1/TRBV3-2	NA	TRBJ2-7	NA	TGTGCCAGCAGCCAAGGCAGGGCCCCCACCTACGAGCAGTACTTC	CASSQGRAPTYEQYF
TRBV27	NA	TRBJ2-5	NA	TGTGCCAGCAGTTTAAGTGTCCGGGAGACCCAGTACTTC	CASSLSVRETQYF
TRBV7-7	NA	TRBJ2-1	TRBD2	TGTGCTAGCAGCTTAGAACTAGCGGGGGGGGCCAATGAGCAGTTCTTC	CASSLELAGGANEQFF
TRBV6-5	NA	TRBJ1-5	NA	TGTGCCAGCAACGGTAGCAATCAGCCCCAGCATTTT	CASNGSNQPQHF
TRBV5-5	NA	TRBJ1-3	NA	TGTGCCAGCAGCTTGGACAGGTTCTCTGGAAACACCATATATTTT	CASSLDRFSGNTIYF
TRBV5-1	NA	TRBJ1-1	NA	TGCGCCAGCAGCTCGCTGGGGGCCCGAACCAACACTGAAGCTTTCTTT	CASSSLGARTNTEAFF
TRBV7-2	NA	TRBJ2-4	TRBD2	TGTGCCAGCAGCTCCCCTAGCGGGAAAATTCAGTACTTC	CASSSPSGKIQYF
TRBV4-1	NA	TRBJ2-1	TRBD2	TGCGCCAGCAGCCAGACCGGGACTAGCTCCTACAATGAGCAGTTCTTC	CASSQTGTSSYNEQFF
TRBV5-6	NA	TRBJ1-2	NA	TGTGCCAGCAGCCAGGACAGAGTTCCATATGGCTACACCTTC	CASSQDRVPYGYTF
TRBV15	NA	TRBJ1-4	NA	TGTGCCACCAGCAGCTCCCCGGGGGGGACTAATGAAAAACTGTTTTTT	CATSSSPGGTNEKLFF
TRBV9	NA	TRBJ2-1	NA	TGTGCCAGCAGCGTAGGCCAGAACAATGAGCAGTTCTTC	CASSVGQNNEQFF
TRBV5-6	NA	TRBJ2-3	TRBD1	TGTGCCAGCAGCTTGGGATTAACAGGGGGCCGGTCAGATACGCAGTATTTT	CASSLGLTGGRSDTQYF
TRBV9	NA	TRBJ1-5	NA	TGTGCCAGCAGCGTAGGATGGACACCTGATCAGCCCCAGCATTTT	CASSVGWTPDQPQHF
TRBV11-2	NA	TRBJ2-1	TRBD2	TGTGCCAGCAGCCCTAGCGGGAACTCCTACAATGAGCAGTTCTTC	CASSPSGNSYNEQFF
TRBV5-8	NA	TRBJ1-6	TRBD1	TGTGCCAGCAACTTAGGGACAGGGCATTCACCCCTCCACTTT	CASNLGTGHSPLHF
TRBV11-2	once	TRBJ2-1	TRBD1	TGTGCCAGCAGCCCGGGACAGGGGGCCTACAATGAGCAGTTCTTC	CASSPGQGAYNEQFF
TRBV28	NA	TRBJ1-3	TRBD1	TGTGCCAGCGGAACGGGACAGGGAGCCTCTGGAAACACCATATATTTT	CASGTGQGASGNTIYF
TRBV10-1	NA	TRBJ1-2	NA	TGCGCCAGCAGTGAGTCGAACAGGGACTATGGCTACACCTTC	CASSESNRDYGYTF
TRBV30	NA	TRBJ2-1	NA	TGTGCCTGGAGTGTACTGGGTACGGCTAGTGAGCAGTTCTTC	CAWSVLGTASEQFF
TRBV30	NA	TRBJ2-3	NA	TGTGCCTGGAAGTGGCCAGTCACAGATACGCAGTATTTT	CAWKWPVTDTQYF
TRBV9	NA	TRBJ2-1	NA	TGTGCCAGCAGCGTAGCAGGGATTACTAGCAGCGATGAGCAGTTCTTC	CASSVAGITSSDEQFF
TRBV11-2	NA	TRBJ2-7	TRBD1	TGTGCCAGCAGCTCCCAAGGGGGACAGGGGGCTAACGAGCAGTACTTC	CASSSQGGQGANEQYF
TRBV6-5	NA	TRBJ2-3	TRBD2	TGTGCCAGCAGCCGTCGACTAGCGGACACAGATACGCAGTATTTT	CASSRRLADTDTQYF
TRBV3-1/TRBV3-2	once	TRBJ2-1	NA	TGTGCCAGCAGCCAAACCGAGGAGCAGTTCTTC	CASSQTEEQFF
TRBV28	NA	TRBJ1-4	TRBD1	TGTGCCAGCAGCCTACCAGGACAGGGGCGCCCTTCTAATGAAAAACTGTTTTTT	CASSLPGQGRPSNEKLFF
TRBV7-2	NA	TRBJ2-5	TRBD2	TGTGCCAGCAGCTTAGTGGGGACTAGCGGGAGTCAAGAGACCCAGTACTTC	CASSLVGTSGSQETQYF
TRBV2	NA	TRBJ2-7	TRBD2	TGTGCCAGCAGTGGTAGCGGGAAGAGAGACGAGCAGTACTTC	CASSGSGKRDEQYF
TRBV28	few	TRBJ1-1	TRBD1	TGTGCCAGCAGGTCGACAGGGGAAGGCACTGAAGCTTTCTTT	CASRSTGEGTEAFF
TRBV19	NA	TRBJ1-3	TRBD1	TGTGCCAGTAGTATACCGACAGGGACAAACACCATATATTTT	CASSIPTGTNTIYF
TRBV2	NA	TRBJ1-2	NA	TGTGCCAGCAGTGAAGCGCTTTATCGTCCGAGGGTAGGAGGCTACACCTTC	CASSEALYRPRVGGYTF
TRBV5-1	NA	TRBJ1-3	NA	TGCGCCAGCAGCCACGGTTTAGCTGCTGGAAACACCATATATTTT	CASSHGLAAGNTIYF
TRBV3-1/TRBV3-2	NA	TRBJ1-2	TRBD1	TGTGCCAGCAGCCAAGTTGACAGGGATGGAGGCTACACCTTC	CASSQVDRDGGYTF
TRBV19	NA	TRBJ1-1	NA	TGTGCCAGTATCCCAGGCTGGAACACTGAAGCTTTCTTT	CASIPGWNTEAFF
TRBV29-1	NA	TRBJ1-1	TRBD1	TGCAGCGCCCACAGGGGTAACACTGAAGCTTTCTTT	CSAHRGNTEAFF